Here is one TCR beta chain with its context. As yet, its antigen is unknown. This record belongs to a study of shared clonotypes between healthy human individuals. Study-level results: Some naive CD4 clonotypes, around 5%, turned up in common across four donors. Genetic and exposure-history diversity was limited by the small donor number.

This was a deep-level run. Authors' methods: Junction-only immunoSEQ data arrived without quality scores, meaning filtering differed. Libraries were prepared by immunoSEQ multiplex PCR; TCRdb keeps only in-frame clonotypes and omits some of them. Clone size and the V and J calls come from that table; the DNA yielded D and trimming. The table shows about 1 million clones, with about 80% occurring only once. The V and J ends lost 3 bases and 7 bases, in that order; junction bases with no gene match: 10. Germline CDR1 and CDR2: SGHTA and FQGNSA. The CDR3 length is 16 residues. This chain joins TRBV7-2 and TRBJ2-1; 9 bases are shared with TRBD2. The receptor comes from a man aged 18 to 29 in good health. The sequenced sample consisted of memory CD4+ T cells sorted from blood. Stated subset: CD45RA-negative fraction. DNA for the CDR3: TGTGCCAGCAGCTTTGAAGCGGGACTAGCTGGGAATGAGCAGTTCTTC. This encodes CASSFEAGLAGNEQFF.